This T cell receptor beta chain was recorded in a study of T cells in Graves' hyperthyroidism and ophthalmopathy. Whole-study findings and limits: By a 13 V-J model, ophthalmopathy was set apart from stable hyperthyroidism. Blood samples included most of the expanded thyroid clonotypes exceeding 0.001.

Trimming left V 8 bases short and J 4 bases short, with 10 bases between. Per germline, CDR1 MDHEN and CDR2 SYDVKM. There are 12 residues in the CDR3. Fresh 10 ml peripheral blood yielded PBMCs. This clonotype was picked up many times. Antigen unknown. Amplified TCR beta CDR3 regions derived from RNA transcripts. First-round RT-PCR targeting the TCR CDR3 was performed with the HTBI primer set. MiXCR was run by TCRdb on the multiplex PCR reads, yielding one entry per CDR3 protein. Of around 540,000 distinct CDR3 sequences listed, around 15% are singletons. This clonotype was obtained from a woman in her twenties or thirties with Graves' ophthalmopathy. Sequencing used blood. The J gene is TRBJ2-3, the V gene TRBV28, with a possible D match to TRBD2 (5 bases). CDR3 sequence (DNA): TGTGCCAGCGAGGGAGTCCCAGATACGCAGTATTTT. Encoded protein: CASEGVPDTQYF.